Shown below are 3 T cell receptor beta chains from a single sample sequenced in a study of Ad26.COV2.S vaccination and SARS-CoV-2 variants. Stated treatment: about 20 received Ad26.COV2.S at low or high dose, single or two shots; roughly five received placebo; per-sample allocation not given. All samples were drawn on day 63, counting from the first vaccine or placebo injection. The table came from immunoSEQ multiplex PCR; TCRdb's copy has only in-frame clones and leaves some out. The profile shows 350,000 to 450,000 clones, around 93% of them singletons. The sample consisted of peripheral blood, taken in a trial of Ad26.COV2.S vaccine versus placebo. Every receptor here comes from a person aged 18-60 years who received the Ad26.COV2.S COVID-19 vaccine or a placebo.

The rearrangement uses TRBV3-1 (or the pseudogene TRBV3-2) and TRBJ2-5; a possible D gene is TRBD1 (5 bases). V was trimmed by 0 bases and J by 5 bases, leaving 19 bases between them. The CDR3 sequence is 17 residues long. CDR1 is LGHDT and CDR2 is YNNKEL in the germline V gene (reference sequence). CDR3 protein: CASSQEPNSQGGETQYF. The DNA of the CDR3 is TGTGCCAGCAGCCAAGAGCCAAACTCCCAGGGTGGGGAGACCCAGTACTTC.

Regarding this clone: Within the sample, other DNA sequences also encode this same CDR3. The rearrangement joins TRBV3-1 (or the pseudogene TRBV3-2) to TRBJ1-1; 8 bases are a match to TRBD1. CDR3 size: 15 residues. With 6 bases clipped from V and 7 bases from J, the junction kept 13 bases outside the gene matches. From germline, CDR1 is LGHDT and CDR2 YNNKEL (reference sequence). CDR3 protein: CASSPLAGGYVEAFF. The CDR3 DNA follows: TGTGCCAGCAGTCCCCTGGCAGGGGGCTACGTTGAAGCTTTCTTT.

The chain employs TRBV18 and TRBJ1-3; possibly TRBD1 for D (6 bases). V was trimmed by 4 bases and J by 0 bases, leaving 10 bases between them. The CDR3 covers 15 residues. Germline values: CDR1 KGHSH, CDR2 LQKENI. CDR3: CASSQGQNSGNTIYF. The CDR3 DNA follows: TGTGCCAGCTCACAGGGACAAAACTCTGGAAACACCATATATTTT.